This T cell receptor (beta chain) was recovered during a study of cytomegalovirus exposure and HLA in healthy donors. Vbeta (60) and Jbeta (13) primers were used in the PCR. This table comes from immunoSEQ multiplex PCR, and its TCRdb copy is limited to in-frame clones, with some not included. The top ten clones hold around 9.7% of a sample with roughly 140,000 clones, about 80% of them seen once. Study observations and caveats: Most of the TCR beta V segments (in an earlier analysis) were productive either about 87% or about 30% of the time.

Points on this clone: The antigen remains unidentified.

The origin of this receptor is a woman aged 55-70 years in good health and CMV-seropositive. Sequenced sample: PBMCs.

Written as DNA, the CDR3 is TGTGCCAGCAGCGTACAGGGGGCCTCCCAAGAGACCCAGTACTTC. As protein: CASSVQGASQETQYF. J is TRBJ2-5 and V is TRBV9; 8 positions match TRBD1. With V trimmed by 1 base and J by 1 base, 3 bases remained unmatched. The CDR3 length is 15 residues. The germline V gene has CDR1 SGDLS and CDR2 YYNGEE. Supplemented by reference TRBV9 and TRBJ2-5, the full variable domain reads DSGVTQTPKHLITATGQRVTLRCSPRSGDLSVYWYQQSLDQGLQFLIQYYNGEERAKGNILERFSAQQFPDLHSELNLSSLELGDSALYFCASSVQGASQETQYFGPGTRLLVL.